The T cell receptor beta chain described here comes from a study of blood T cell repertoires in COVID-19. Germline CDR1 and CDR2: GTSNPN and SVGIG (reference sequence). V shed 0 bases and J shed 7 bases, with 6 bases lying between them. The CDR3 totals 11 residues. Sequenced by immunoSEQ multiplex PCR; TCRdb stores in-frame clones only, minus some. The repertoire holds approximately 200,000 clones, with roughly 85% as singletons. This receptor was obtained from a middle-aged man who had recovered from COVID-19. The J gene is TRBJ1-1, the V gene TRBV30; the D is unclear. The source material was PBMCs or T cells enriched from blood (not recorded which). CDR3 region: CAWSVLSEAFF. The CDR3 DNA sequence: TGTGCCTGGAGTGTACTGAGTGAAGCTTTCTTT.